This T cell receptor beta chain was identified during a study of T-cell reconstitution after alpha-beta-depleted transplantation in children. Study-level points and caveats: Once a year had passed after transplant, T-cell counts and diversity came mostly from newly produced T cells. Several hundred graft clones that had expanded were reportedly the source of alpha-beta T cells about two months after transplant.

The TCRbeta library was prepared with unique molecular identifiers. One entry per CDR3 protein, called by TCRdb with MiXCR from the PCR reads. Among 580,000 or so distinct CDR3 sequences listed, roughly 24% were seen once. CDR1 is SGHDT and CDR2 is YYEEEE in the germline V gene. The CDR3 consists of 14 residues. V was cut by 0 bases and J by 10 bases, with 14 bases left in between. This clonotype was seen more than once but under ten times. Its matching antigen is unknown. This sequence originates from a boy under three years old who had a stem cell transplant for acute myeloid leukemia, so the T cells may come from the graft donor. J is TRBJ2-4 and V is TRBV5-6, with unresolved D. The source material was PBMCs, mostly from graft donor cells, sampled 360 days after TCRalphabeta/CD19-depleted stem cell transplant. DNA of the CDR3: TGTGCCAGCAGCTTGGTCTTGTCTCGCCAAATTCAGTACTTC. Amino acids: CASSLVLSRQIQYF.